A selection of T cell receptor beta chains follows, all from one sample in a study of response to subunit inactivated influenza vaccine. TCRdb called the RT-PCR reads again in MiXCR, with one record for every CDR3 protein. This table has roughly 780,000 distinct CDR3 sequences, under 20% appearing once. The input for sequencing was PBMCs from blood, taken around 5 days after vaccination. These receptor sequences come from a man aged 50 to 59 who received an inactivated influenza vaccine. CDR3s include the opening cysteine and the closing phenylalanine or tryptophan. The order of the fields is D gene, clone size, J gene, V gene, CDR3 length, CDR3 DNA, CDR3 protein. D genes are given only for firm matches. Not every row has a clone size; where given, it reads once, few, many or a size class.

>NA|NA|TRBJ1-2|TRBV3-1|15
TGTGCCAGCAGCCAAGACCCTCGGGACGTAGGAGGCTACACCTTC
CASSQDPRDVGGYTF
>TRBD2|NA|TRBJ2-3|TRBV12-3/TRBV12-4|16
TGTGCCAGCAGTTTCCTCCGCGGGAGTAGCCCAGATACGCAGTATTTT
CASSFLRGSSPDTQYF
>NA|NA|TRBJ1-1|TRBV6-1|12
TGTGCCACCACCCGGTGGGCCTCTGAAGCTTTCTTT
CATTRWASEAFF
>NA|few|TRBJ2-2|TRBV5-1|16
TGCGCCAGCAGGAAGAGAACAGGGACGAACACCGGGGAGCTGTTTTTT
CASRKRTGTNTGELFF
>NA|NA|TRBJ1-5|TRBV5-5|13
TGTGCCAGCAGCTCAGTGAGCAATCAGCCCCAGCATTTT
CASSSVSNQPQHF
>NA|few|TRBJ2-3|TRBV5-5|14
TGTGCCAGCAGCTACCGACAGGGCACAGATACGCAGTATTTT
CASSYRQGTDTQYF
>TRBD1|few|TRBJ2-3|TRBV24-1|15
TGTGCCACCAGTGTACGGGACAGGGGTGGAGATACGCAGTATTTT
CATSVRDRGGDTQYF
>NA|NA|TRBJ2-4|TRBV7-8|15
TGTGCCAGCAGCTTATTCGGGAGTAGGTCCGACATTCAGTACTTC
CASSLFGSRSDIQYF
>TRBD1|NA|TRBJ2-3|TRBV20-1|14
TGCAGTGCTAGGGAAGACAGGGTCACCGATACGCAGTATTTT
CSAREDRVTDTQYF
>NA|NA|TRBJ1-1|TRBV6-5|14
TGTGCCAGCAGATACAGCGTCCCGAACACTGAAGCTTTCTTT
CASRYSVPNTEAFF
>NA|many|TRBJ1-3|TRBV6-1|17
TGTGCCAGCAGTCCTGGGACATACCGCTCTTCTGGAAACACCATATATTTT
CASSPGTYRSSGNTIYF
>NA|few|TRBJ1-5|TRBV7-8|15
TGTGCCAGCAGCTCAACTTTGACTGGGGGGCAGCCCCAGCATTTT
CASSSTLTGGQPQHF
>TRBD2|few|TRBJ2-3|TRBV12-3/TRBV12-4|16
TGTGCCAGCAGACCAAATAGCGGGGGGGCCGCAGATACGCAGTATTTT
CASRPNSGGAADTQYF
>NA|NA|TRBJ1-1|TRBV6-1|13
TGTGCCAGCAGTGAAGGGGAAAACACTGAAGCTTTCTTT
CASSEGENTEAFF
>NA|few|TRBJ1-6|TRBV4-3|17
TGCGCCAGCAGCCTAAGGACAGCGAGCTCCTATAATTCACCCCTCCACTTT
CASSLRTASSYNSPLHF
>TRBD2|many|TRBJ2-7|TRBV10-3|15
TGTGCCATCAGTGTGGAGGTAGCGGGGAGGTACGAGCAGTACTTC
CAISVEVAGRYEQYF
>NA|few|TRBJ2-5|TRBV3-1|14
TGTGCCAGCAGCCAATTAGTGAACGGAGAGACCCAGTACTTC
CASSQLVNGETQYF
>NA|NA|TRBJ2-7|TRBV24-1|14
TGTGCCACCAGTGGCGGAAGCGTTCCTTACGAGCAGTACTTC
CATSGGSVPYEQYF
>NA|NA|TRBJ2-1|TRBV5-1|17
TGCGCCAGCAGCTTCTCAGCCTTAGCGGCCTCCTACAATGAGCAGTTCTTC
CASSFSALAASYNEQFF
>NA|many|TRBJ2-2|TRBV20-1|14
TGCAGTGCTCCAACTAGCACGGGGACCGGGGAGCTGTTTTTT
CSAPTSTGTGELFF
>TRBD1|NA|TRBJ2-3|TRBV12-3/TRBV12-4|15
TGTGCCACCAAATCGGGACAGGTACTCACAGATACGCAGTATTTT
CATKSGQVLTDTQYF
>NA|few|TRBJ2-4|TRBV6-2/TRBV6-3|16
TGTGCCAGCAGTTACAGGGCCGGTCTAGCCAAAAACATTCAGTACTTC
CASSYRAGLAKNIQYF
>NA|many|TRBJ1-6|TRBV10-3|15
TGTGCCATCAGGGGGGACACTCTGAGGGGTTCACCCCTCCACTTT
CAIRGDTLRGSPLHF
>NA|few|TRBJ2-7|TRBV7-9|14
TGTGCCAGCAGCTTAGGGCAGGTGTTACCCGAGCAGTACTTC
CASSLGQVLPEQYF
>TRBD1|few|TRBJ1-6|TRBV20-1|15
TGCAGTGCCGGAATTACAGGGGAGCAGAATTCACCCCTCCACTTT
CSAGITGEQNSPLHF
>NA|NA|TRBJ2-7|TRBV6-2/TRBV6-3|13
TGTGCCAGCAGTTACGTCGCGGCCTACGAGCAGTACTTC
CASSYVAAYEQYF
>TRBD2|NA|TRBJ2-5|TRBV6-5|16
TGTGCCATCAGTTATGCTAGCGGGGGGGCCTATGAGACCCAGTACTTC
CAISYASGGAYETQYF
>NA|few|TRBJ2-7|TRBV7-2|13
TGTGCCAGCAGCTGGGGTTTGGGGTACGAGCAGTACTTC
CASSWGLGYEQYF
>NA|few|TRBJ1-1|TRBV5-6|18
TGTGCCAGCAGCTTGGATGCCGTGCAGACACACCGAAACACTGAAGCTTTCTTT
CASSLDAVQTHRNTEAFF
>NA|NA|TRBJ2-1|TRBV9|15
TGTGCCAGCAGCGCTATACTCCGCGGCACTACTGAGCAGTTCTTC
CASSAILRGTTEQFF
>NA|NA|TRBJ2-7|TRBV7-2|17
TGTGCCAGCAGCTTAGCGGTTCAAATGGCGGGTGCCTACGAGCAGTACTTC
CASSLAVQMAGAYEQYF